The rows below give T cell receptor beta chains drawn from one sample of a study of human T cells and chemical hapten exposure. TCRdb passed the RACE reads through MiXCR, listing each CDR3 protein once. The sample lists 380,000 or so distinct CDR3 sequences; roughly 6% were seen once. Material: whole blood, obtained in connection with sensitization to the hapten diphenylcyclopropenone (DPC). The receptors come from a woman under 30 with alopecia areata. Some clones in this sample may be carry-over from other donors' samples. Each CDR3 is given without its conserved first and last residue. Size values are once, few and many counts, or a class for expanded clones, and some rows have none.

v_gene,abundance,CDR3aa
TRBV4-1,many,ASSQVIYRTRSLYEQY
TRBV2,few,ASRGTAGTTEAF
TRBV7-8,.,ASSYSQGGKTEAF
TRBV7-6,many,ASSLEISGASQETQY
TRBV10-3,.,AISESRTSSSYNEQF
TRBV20-1,many,SASAFHAGGKDEQF
TRBV12-3/TRBV12-4,.,ASSLRRVVSYGYT
TRBV5-1,few,ASSFEFRRPGASFTDTQY
TRBV2,few,ASSDHRGQEKLF
TRBV12-3/TRBV12-4,many,ASSNTGELF
TRBV6-1,many,ASSEAGGLITDTQY
TRBV2,many,ATSLGGGSEQF
TRBV18,.,ASSPGRESNGYT
TRBV20-1,many,SAKGREGGYGYT
TRBV28,many,ASRGGEGGHTEAF
TRBV6-6,many,ASRRSAGEAF